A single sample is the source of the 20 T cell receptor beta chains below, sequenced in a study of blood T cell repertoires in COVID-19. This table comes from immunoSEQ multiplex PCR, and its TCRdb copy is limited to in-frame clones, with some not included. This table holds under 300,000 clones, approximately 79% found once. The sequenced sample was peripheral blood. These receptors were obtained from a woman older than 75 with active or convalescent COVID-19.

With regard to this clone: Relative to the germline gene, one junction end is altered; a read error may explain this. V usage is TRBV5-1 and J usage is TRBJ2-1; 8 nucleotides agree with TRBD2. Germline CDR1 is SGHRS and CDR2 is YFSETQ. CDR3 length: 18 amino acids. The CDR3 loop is CASRLGGRPPGIYNEQFF. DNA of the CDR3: TGCGCCAGCAGGTTGGGCGGGAGGCCGCCGGGGATATACAATGAGCAGTTCTTC. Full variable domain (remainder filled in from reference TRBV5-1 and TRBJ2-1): KAGVTQTPRYLIKTRGQQVTLSCSPISGHRSVSWYQQTPGQGLQFLFEYFSETQRNKGNFPGRFSGRQFSNSRSEMNVSTLELGDSALYLCASRLGGRPPGIYNEQFFGPGTRLTVL.

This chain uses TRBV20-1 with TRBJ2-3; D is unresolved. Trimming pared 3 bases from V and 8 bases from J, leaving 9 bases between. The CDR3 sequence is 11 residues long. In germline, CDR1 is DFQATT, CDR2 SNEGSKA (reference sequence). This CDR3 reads CSASPPGTQYF. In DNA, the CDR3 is TGCAGTGCTAGCCCCCCAGGTACGCAGTATTTT.

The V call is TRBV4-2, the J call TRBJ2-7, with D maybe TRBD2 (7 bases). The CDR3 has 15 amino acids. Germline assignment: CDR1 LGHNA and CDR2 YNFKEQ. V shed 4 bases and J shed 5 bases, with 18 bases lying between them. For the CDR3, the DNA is TGTGCCAGCAGCCTAAGAGGGGGGGCGAGCGACGAGCAGTACTTC. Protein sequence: CASSLRGGASDEQYF.

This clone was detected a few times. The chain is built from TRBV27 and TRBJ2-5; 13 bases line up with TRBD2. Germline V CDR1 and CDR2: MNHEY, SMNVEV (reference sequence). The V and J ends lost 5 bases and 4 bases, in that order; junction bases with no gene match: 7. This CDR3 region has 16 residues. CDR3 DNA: TGTGCCAGCAGTCCGGGGACTAGCGGGGTAGGAGAGACCCAGTACTTC. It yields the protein CASSPGTSGVGETQYF.

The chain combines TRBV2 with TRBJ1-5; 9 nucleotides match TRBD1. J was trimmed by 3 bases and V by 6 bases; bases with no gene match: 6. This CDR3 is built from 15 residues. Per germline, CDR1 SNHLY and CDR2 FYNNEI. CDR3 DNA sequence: TGTGCCAGCAGAAGCGGGACAGGGATCAATCAGCCCCAGCATTTT. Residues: CASRSGTGINQPQHF.

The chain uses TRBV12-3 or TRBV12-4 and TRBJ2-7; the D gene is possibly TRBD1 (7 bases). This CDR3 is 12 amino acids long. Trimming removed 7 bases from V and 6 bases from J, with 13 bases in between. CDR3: CASNRQGGEQYF. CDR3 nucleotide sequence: TGTGCCAGCAATCGACAGGGAGGCGAGCAGTACTTC.

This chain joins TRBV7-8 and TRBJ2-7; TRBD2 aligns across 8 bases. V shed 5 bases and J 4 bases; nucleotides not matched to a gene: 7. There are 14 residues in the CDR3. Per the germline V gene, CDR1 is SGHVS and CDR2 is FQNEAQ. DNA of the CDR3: TGTGCCAGCAGCCCCTTACGGGGGGGGTACGAGCAGTACTTC. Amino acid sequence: CASSPLRGGYEQYF.

DNA for the CDR3: TGCGCCAGCAGTGAGCAGGCGGGCACTGAAGCTTTCTTT. It codes for CASSEQAGTEAFF. This chain connects TRBV10-2 to TRBJ1-1; D uncertain. V gave up 2 bases and J gave up 4 bases, with 8 bases separating them. The CDR3 sequence is 13 residues long. Germline lookup yields CDR1 WSHSY and CDR2 SAAADI.

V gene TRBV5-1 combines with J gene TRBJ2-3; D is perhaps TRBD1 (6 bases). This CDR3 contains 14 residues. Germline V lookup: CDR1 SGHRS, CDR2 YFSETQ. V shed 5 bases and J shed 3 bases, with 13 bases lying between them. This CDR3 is CASSLGQTTDTQYF. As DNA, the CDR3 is TGCGCCAGCAGTTTAGGACAGACAACAGATACGCAGTATTTT.

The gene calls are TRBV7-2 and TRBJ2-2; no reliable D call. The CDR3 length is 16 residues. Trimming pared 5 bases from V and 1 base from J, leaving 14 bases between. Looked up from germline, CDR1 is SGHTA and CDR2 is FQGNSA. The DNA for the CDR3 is TGTGCCAGCAGCCTCAACAGTCCTCAGAACACCGGGGAGCTGTTTTTT. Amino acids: CASSLNSPQNTGELFF.

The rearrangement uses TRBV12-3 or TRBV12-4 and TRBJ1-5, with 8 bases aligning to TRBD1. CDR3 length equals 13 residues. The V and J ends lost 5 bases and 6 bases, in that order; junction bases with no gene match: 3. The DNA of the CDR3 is TGTGCCAGCAGTCCCCAGGGGGCTCAGCCCCAGCATTTT. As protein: CASSPQGAQPQHF.

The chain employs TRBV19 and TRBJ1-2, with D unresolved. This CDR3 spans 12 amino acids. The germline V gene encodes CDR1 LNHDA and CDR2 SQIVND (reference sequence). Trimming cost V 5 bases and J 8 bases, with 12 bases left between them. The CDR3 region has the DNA TGTGCCAGTAGTCGACCAGCGGGGGGCTACACCTTC. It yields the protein CASSRPAGGYTF.

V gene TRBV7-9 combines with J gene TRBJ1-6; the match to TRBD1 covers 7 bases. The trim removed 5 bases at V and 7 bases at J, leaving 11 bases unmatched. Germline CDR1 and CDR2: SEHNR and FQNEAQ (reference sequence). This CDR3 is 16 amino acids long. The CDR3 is CASSPSPDRANSPLHF. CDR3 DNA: TGTGCCAGCAGCCCCTCCCCCGACAGGGCAAATTCACCCCTCCACTTT. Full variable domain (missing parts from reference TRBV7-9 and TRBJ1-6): DTGVSQNPRHKITKRGQNVTFRCDPISEHNRLYWYRQTLGQGPEFLTYFQNEAQLEKSRLLSDRFSAERPKGSFSTLEIQRTEQGDSAMYLCASSPSPDRANSPLHFGNGTRLTVT.

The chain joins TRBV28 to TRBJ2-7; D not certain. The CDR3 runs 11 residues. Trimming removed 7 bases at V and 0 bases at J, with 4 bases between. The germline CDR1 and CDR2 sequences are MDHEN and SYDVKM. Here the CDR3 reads CASTDSYEQYF. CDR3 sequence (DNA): TGTGCCAGCACAGACTCCTACGAGCAGTACTTC.

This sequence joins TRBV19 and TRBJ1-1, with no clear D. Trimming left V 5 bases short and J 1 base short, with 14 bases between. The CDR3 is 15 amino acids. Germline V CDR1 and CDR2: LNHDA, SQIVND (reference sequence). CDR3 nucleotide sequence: TGTGCCAGTAGTCGGGTAACCTCGCCGAACACTGAAGCTTTCTTT. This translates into CASSRVTSPNTEAFF.

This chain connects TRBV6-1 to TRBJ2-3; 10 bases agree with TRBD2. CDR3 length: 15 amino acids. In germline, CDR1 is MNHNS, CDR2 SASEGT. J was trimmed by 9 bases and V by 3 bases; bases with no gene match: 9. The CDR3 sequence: CASSERGLARATQYF. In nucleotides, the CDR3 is TGTGCCAGCAGTGAGAGGGGACTAGCGCGAGCCACGCAGTATTTT.

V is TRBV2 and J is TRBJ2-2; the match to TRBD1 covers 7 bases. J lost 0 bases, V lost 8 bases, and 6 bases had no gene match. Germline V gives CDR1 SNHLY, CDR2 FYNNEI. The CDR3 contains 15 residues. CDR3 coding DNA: TGTGCCAGCGGGTCTGGGACAGCGAACACCGGGGAGCTGTTTTTT. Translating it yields CASGSGTANTGELFF.

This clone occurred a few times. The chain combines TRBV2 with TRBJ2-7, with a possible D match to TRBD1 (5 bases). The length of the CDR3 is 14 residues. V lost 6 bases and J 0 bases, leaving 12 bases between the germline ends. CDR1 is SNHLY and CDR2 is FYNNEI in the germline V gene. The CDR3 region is CASSRQLLSYEQYF. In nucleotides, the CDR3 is TGTGCCAGCAGCCGACAGCTCCTCTCCTACGAGCAGTACTTC.

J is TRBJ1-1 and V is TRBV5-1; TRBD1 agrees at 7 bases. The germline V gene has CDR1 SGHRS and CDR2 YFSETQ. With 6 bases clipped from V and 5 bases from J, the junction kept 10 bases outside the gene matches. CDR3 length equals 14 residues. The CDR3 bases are TGCGCCAGCAAATCACAGGGGATGGGAACTGAAGCTTTCTTT. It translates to CASKSQGMGTEAFF.

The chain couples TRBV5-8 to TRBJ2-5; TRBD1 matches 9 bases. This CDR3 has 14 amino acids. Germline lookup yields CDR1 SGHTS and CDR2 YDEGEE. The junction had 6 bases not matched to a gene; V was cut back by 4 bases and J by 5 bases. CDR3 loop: CASSLRDRDETQYF. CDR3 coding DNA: TGTGCCAGCAGCCTGCGGGACAGGGATGAGACCCAGTACTTC. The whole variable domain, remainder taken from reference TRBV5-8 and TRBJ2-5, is EAGVTQSPTHLIKTRGQQATLRCSPISGHTSVYWYQQALGLGLQFLLWYDEGEERNRGNFPPRFSGRQFPNYSSELNVNALELEDSALYLCASSLRDRDETQYFGPGTRLLVL.